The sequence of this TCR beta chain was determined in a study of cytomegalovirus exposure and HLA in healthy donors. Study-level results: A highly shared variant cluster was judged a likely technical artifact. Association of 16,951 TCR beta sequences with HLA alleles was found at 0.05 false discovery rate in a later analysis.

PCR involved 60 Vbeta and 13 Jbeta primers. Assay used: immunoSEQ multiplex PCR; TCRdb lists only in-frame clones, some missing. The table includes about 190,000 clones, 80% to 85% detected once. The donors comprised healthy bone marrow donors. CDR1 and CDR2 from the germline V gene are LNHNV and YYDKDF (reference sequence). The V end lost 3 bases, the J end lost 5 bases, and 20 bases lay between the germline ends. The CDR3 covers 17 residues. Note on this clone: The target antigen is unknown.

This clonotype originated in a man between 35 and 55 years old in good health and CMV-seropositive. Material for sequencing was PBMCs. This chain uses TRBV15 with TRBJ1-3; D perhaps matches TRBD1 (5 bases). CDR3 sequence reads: CATSRASGITKRNTIYF. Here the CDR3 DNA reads TGTGCCACCAGCAGGGCCTCAGGGATCACTAAACGAAACACCATATATTTT. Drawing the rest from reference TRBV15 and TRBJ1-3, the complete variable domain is DAMVIQNPRYQVTQFGKPVTLSCSQTLNHNVMYWYQQKSSQAPKLLFHYYDKDFNNEADTPDNFQSRRPNTSFCFLDIRSPGLGDTAMYLCATSRASGITKRNTIYFGEGSWLTVV.